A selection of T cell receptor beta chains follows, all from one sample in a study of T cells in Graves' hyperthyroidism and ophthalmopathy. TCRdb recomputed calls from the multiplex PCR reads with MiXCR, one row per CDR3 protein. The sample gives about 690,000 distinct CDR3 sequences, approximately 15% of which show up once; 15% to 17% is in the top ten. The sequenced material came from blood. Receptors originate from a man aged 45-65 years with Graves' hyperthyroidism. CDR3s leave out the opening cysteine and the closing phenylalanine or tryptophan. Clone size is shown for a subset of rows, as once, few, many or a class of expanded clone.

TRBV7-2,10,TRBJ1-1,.,ASRELNTEAF
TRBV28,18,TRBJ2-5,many,ASSLGAQGLTRWLGETQY
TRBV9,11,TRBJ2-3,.,ASGERVQDTQY
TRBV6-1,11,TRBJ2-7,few,ATTSGVTYEQY
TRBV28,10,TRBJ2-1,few,ANSGNLGEQF
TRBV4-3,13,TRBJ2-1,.,ASSQASGYYNEQF
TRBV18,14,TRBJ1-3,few,ASSSQGLAAGNTIY
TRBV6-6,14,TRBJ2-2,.,ASSYGSDRGAGELF
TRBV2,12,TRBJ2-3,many,ASKRTSSTDTQY
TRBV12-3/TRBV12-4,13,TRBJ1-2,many,ASSPLQGVGYGYT
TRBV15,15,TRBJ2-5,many,ATSRRRGLAAQETQY
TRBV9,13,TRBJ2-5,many,ASSPPDRDGETQY
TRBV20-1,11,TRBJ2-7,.,SASPKILYEQY
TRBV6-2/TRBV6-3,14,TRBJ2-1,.,ASSSPTGLRYNEQF
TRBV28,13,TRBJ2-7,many,ASSQSGSLTYEQY
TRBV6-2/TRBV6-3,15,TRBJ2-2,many,ASSPAPREVGTGELF
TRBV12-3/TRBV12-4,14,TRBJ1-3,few,ASSLRQGVSGNTIY
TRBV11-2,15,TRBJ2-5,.,ASSLVTSGRARETQY
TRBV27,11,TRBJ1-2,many,ASSLARGRGYT
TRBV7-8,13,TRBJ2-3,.,ASSLAASRTDTQY
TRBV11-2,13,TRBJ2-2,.,ASSARLAGTGELF
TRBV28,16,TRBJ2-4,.,ASSFSPGRREELDIQY
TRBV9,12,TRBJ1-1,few,ASSGGDRSTEAF
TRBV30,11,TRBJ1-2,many,AWSFGPGDGYT
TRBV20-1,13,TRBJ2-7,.,SAPGVAGVSYEQY
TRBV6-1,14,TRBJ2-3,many,ASMTPGTLSTDTQY
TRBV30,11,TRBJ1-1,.,AWRNDLGTEAF
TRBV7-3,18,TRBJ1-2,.,ASSFPLRPSLELANYGYT
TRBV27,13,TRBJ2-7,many,ASSFSLVGSYEQY
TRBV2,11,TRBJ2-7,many,ASGALSSYEQY
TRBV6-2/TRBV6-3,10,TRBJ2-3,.,ATSTSTDTQY
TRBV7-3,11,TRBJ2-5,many,ASSPDRRETQY
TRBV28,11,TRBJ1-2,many,ASSLQGPYGYT
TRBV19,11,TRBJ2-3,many,ASSSRRADTQY
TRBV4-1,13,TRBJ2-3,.,ASSHLTSAADTQY
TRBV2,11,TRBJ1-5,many,ASSRTYLLSQH
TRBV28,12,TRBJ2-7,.,ASTTSGHSYEQY
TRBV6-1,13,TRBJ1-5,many,ASRPTGVGNQPQH
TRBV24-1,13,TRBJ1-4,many,ATSDGQGANEKLF
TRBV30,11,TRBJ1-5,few,AWSRAGDQPQH
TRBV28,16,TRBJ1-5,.,ASSLSRWRGKSNQPQH
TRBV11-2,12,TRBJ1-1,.,ASSLDQGWAEAF
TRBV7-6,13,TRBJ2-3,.,ASSRSGTGTDTQY
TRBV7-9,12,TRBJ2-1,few,ASSLELPINEQF
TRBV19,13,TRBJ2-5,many,ASSEFLAVQETQY
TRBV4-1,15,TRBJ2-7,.,ASSHITTGTGTYEQY
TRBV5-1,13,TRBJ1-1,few,ASRGTDNLNTEAF
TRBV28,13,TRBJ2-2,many,ASSLGPGESGELF
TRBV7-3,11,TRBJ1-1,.,ASSYTTGTEAF
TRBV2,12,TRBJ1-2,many,ASSATRVVHGYT
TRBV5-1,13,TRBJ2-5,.,ASSLAGRIEETQY
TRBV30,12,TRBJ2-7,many,AGTGGGSSYEQY
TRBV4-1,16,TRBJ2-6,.,ASSPSGHMDSGANVLT
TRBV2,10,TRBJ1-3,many,ASSGSGNTIY
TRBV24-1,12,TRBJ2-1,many,ATSDSRGLDEQF
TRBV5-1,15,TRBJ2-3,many,ASSFGTSGRATDTQY
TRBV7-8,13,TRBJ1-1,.,ASSPRGRTGTEAF